This T cell receptor (beta chain) is drawn from a study of human T cells and chemical hapten exposure. The overall study: The study enrolled mostly female patients with alopecia areata, totalis or universalis.

General observations from the study: With regard to DPC sensitization, TCRs above 1 in 1000 frequency did not change.

Each cDNA molecule in the library carried unique molecular identifiers. TCRdb passed the RACE reads through MiXCR, listing each CDR3 protein once. Here the sample spans more than 95,000 distinct CDR3 sequences, 27% being singletons. As for time point: patch test 3, about 24 weeks after DPC sensitization. Regarding treatment: therapeutic diphenylcyclopropenone sensitization with weekly scalp DPC. With respect to this clonotype: The antigen remains unidentified.

Trimming left V 5 bases short and J 0 bases short, with 10 bases between. This CDR3 contains 14 residues. The germline CDR1 and CDR2 sequences are MDHEN and SYDVKM. This clonotype was obtained from a man aged 40-55 years with alopecia areata. Some clones in this sample may be carry-over from other donors' samples. Sample: whole blood, taken in connection with sensitization to the hapten diphenylcyclopropenone (DPC). The V call is TRBV28, the J call TRBJ1-2; D uncertain. The CDR3 here is CASSRSPSNYGYTF. For the CDR3, the DNA is TGTGCCAGCAGTAGGAGTCCCTCTAACTATGGCTACACCTTC.